Following are 5 T cell receptor beta chains from one sample sequenced in a study of blood T cell repertoires in COVID-19. Data came from immunoSEQ multiplex PCR; TCRdb stores just in-frame clones and leaves some out. The table shows under 350,000 clones, with roughly 90% occurring only once. The sample was peripheral blood. The source is a man between 35 and 55 years old with acute or convalescent COVID-19.

The chain uses TRBV24-1 and TRBJ2-5; 8 nucleotides align to TRBD1. This CDR3 has 18 amino acids. With 4 bases clipped from V and 3 bases from J, the junction kept 15 bases outside the gene matches. The germline V gene encodes CDR1 KGHDR and CDR2 SFDVKD. CDR3 amino acids: CATSDTKTLGQGKETQYF. The CDR3 bases are TGTGCCACCAGTGACACCAAGACCCTAGGACAGGGAAAAGAGACCCAGTACTTC.

CDR3 protein: CASSLQGERGYTF. Written as DNA, the CDR3 is TGTGCCAGCAGCCTTCAGGGGGAACGGGGCTACACCTTC. The chain employs TRBV3-1 (or the pseudogene TRBV3-2) and TRBJ1-2; 7 nucleotides align to TRBD1. Germline V CDR1 and CDR2: LGHDT, YNNKEL (reference sequence). V trimming: 4 bases; J trimming: 8 bases; junction bases outside the gene matches: 7. The CDR3 loop spans 13 amino acids.

V usage is TRBV27 and J usage is TRBJ1-1; 10 bases match TRBD1. Germline lookup yields CDR1 MNHEY and CDR2 SMNVEV (reference sequence). The CDR3 length is 13 residues. The J segment lost 5 bases and the V segment lost 6 bases, leaving 3 bases of the junction unmatched. In DNA, the CDR3 is TGTGCCAGCAGCTGGGACAGGGGTACTGAAGCTTTCTTT. This translates into CASSWDRGTEAFF.

The sample holds one count of this clone. J is TRBJ1-5 and V is TRBV6-1, with unresolved D. Germline CDR1 is MNHNS and CDR2 is SASEGT. CDR3 length equals 13 residues. V shed 3 bases and J shed 4 bases, with 7 bases lying between them. CDR3 region: CASSDRPNQPQHF. CDR3 DNA: TGTGCCAGCAGTGACAGGCCAAATCAGCCCCAGCATTTT.

This rearrangement joins TRBV5-1 to TRBJ1-3; no clear D gene. Germline V CDR1 and CDR2: SGHRS, YFSETQ. The CDR3 extends over 15 amino acids. Deletions cut 3 bases from V and 0 bases from J, with 10 bases between. The CDR3 protein is CASSSDGNSGNTIYF. In DNA form, the CDR3 reads TGCGCCAGCAGCTCGGACGGGAACTCTGGAAACACCATATATTTT.